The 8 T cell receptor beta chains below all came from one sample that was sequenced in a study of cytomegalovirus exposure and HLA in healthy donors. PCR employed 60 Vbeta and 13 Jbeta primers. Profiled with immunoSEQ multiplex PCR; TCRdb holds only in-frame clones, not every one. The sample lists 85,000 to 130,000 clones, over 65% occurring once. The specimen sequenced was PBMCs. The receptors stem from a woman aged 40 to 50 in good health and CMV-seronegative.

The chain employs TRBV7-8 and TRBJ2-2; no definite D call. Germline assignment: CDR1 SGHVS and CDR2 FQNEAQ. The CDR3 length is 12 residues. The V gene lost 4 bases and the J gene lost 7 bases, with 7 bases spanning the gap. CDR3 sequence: CASSSAGGELFF. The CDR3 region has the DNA TGTGCCAGCAGCTCTGCCGGCGGGGAGCTGTTTTTT.

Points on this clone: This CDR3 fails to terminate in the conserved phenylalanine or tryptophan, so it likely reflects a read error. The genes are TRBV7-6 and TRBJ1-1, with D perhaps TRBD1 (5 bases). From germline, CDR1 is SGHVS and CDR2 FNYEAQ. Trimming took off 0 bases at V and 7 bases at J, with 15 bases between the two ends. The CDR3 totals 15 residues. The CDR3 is CASSLAGGIRSEAFL. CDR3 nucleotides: TGTGCCAGCAGCTTAGCGGGGGGAATCCGAAGTGAAGCTTTCCTT.

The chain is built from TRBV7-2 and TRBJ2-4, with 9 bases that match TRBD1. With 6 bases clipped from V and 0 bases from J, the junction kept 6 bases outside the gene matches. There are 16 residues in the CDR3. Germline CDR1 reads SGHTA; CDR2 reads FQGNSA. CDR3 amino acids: CASSRGTGIAKNIQYF. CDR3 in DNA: TGTGCCAGCAGTCGCGGGACAGGGATAGCCAAAAACATTCAGTACTTC.

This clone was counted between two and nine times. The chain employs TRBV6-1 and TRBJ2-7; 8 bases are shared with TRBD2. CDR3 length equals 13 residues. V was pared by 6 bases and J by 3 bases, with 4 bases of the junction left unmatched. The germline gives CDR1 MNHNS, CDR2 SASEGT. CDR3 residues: CASRTGGVYEQYF. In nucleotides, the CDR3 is TGTGCCAGCAGGACGGGGGGGGTCTACGAGCAGTACTTC.

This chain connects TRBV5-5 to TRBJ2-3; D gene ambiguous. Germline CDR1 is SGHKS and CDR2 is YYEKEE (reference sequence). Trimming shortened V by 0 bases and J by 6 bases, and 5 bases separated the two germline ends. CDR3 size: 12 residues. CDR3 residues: CASSLERDTQYF. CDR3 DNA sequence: TGTGCCAGCAGCTTGGAGAGGGATACGCAGTATTTT.

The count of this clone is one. The CDR3 DNA reads as TGTGCCAGCGGCCCCGGGAGTTCTGGGGCCAACGTCCTGACTTTC. It translates to CASGPGSSGANVLTF. The chain has TRBV28 and TRBJ2-6, with D maybe TRBD2 (6 bases). V gave up 8 bases and J gave up 1 base, with 12 bases separating them. CDR1 and CDR2 from the germline V gene are MDHEN and SYDVKM. The CDR3 has 15 amino acids. Complete variable domain (other parts from reference TRBV28 and TRBJ2-6): DVKVTQSSRYLVKRTGEKVFLECVQDMDHENMFWYRQDPGLGLRLIYFSYDVKMKEKGDIPEGYSVSREKKERFSLILESASTNQTSMYLCASGPGSSGANVLTFGAGSRLTVL.

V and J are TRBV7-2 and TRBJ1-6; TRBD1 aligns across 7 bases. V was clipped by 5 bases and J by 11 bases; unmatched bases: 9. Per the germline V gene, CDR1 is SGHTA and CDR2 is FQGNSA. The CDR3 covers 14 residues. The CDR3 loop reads CASSPQGMRTPLHF. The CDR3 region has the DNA TGTGCCAGCAGCCCACAGGGGATGAGGACACCCCTCCACTTT.

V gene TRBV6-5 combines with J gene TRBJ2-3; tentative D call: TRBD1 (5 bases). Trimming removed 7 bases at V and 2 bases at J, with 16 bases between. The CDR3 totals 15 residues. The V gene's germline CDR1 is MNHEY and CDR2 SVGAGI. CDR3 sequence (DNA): TGTGCCAGCAAAGGGGCCATGGCCTCCACAGATACGCAGTATTTT. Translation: CASKGAMASTDTQYF.